These 4 T cell receptor beta chains share one sample of origin, sequenced in a study of PD-L1 blockade in urothelial cancer. Repertoires were generated with immunoSEQ multiplex PCR, while TCRdb's copy carries only in-frame clones and drops some. This table holds about 50,000 clones, about 85% found once. Sequenced here: PBMCs, sampled around atezolizumab (anti-PD-L1) treatment. Receptors were obtained from a man aged 55 to 70 with urothelial cancer.

The rearrangement uses TRBV9 and TRBJ2-3; 12 bases fit TRBD2. The trim removed 0 bases at V and 4 bases at J, leaving 3 bases unmatched. The CDR3 contains 16 residues. Germline lookup yields CDR1 SGDLS and CDR2 YYNGEE. CDR3 loop: CASSVGASGGADTQYF. DNA of the CDR3: TGTGCCAGCAGCGTAGGGGCTAGCGGGGGGGCAGATACGCAGTATTTT.

The rearrangement links TRBV9 to TRBJ1-4; TRBD1 is a possible D gene (5 bases). CDR3 length: 15 residues. The germline gives CDR1 SGDLS, CDR2 YYNGEE. The germline V and J ends were trimmed by 0 bases and 8 bases, with 14 bases remaining between them. This CDR3 is CASSVAGAPTEKLFF. CDR3 DNA sequence: TGTGCCAGCAGCGTAGCTGGGGCCCCGACCGAAAAACTGTTTTTT.

The rearrangement links TRBV11-2 to TRBJ2-2; D may be TRBD2 (6 bases). The CDR3 has 11 residues. The V gene lost 5 bases and the J gene lost 12 bases, with 10 bases spanning the gap. Germline values: CDR1 SGHAT, CDR2 FQNNGV. CDR3 nucleotides: TGTGCCAGCAGCATGGAGGGGCAGCTGTTTTTT. This encodes CASSMEGQLFF.

With regard to this clone: The sample contains more than one DNA sequence encoding this CDR3. This rearrangement joins TRBV6-5 to TRBJ1-2, with 10 nucleotides matching TRBD1. Per germline, CDR1 MNHEY and CDR2 SVGAGI. J lost 8 bases, V lost 6 bases, and 6 bases had no gene match. The CDR3 is 13 amino acids. CDR3 sequence: CASSRGQGGGYTF. The CDR3, as DNA: TGTGCCAGCAGCCGCGGACAGGGGGGCGGCTACACCTTC.